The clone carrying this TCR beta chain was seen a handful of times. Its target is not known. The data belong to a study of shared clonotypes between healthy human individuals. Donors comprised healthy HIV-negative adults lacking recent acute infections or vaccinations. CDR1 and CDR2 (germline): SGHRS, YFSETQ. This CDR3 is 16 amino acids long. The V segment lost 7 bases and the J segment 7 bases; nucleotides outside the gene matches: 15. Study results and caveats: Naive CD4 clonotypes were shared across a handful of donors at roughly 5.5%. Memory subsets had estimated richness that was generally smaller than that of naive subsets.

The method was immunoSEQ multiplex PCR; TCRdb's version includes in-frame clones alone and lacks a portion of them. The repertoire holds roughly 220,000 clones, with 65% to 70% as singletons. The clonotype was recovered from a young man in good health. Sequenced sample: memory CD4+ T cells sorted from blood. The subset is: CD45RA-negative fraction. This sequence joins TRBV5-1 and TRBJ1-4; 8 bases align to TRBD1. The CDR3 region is CASAPGQAEPREKLFF. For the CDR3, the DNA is TGCGCCAGCGCGCCGGGACAGGCAGAACCACGTGAAAAACTGTTTTTT. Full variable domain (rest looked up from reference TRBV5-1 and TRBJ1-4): KAGVTQTPRYLIKTRGQQVTLSCSPISGHRSVSWYQQTPGQGLQFLFEYFSETQRNKGNFPGRFSGRQFSNSRSEMNVSTLELGDSALYLCASAPGQAEPREKLFFGSGTQLSVL.